The 22 T cell receptor beta chains given below trace back to one sample, sequenced in a study of T cell responses to AZD1222 COVID-19 vaccine. The method was immunoSEQ multiplex PCR; TCRdb's version includes in-frame clones alone and lacks a portion of them. The table records 100,000 to 120,000 clones, 70% to 90% of them present only once. Sample: peripheral blood, taken on day 0 of AZD1222 vaccination. The origin of the receptors is an adult in good health.

This chain connects TRBV7-9 to TRBJ1-2; 9 positions agree with TRBD1. Germline V gene lookup returns CDR1 SEHNR and CDR2 FQNEAQ (reference sequence). Trimming removed 0 bases from V and 4 bases from J; junction bases left unmatched: 9. The CDR3 contains 17 residues. This CDR3 reads CASSLATGTGSVYGYTF. The CDR3, as DNA: TGTGCCAGCAGCTTAGCGACCGGGACAGGGAGTGTCTATGGCTACACCTTC.

V usage is TRBV7-9 and J usage is TRBJ1-3; TRBD1 might be the D (6 bases). Trimming cost V 5 bases and J 4 bases, with 12 bases left between them. Per germline, CDR1 SEHNR and CDR2 FQNEAQ (reference sequence). This CDR3 contains 14 residues. Here the CDR3 DNA reads TGTGCCAGCAGCCCTTCGGACAGAGGAAACACCATATATTTT. The encoded protein is CASSPSDRGNTIYF.

The genes are TRBV11-1 and TRBJ1-2, with a tentative D call TRBD1 (5 bases). V was cut by 5 bases and J by 1 base, with 14 bases left in between. The CDR3 totals 15 residues. From germline, CDR1 is SGHAT and CDR2 FQDESV (reference sequence). The CDR3 here is CASSPRQRINYGYTF. The CDR3 coding sequence is TGTGCCAGCAGCCCTCGACAGAGAATTAACTATGGCTACACCTTC.

The chain recombines TRBV4-2 with TRBJ1-5; TRBD1 is a possible D gene (6 bases). Looked up from germline, CDR1 is LGHNA and CDR2 is YNFKEQ. This CDR3 has 17 amino acids. V lost 0 bases and J 1 base, leaving 13 bases between the germline ends. The CDR3 region is CASSQEYPGASNQPQHF. In DNA, the CDR3 is TGTGCCAGCAGCCAAGAGTATCCAGGGGCAAGCAATCAGCCCCAGCATTTT.

V and J are TRBV3-1 (or the pseudogene TRBV3-2) and TRBJ1-4, with a tentative D call TRBD1 (6 bases). This CDR3 has 15 residues. Germline V lookup: CDR1 LGHDT, CDR2 YNNKEL (reference sequence). The V end lost 4 bases, the J end lost 2 bases, and 11 bases lay between the germline ends. The CDR3 nucleotides are TGTGCCAGCAGCCCTTCCGACAGGACTAATGAAAAACTGTTTTTT. Translation gives CASSPSDRTNEKLFF.

The J gene is TRBJ1-1, the V gene TRBV5-5; D is unresolved. The CDR3 has 13 amino acids. Germline CDR1 is SGHKS and CDR2 is YYEKEE (reference sequence). V was pared by 2 bases and J by 3 bases, with 8 bases between. The CDR3 loop reads CASSFSSYTEAFF. The DNA for the CDR3 is TGTGCCAGCAGCTTTTCTTCGTACACTGAAGCTTTCTTT. Combining the CDR3 with reference TRBV5-5 and TRBJ1-1 gives the whole variable domain DAGVTQSPTHLIKTRGQQVTLRCSPISGHKSVSWYQQVLGQGPQFIFQYYEKEERGRGNFPDRFSARQFPNYSSELNVNALLLGDSALYLCASSFSSYTEAFFGQGTRLTVV.

J is TRBJ1-4 and V is TRBV2; maybe TRBD1 (6 bases). Germline values: CDR1 SNHLY, CDR2 FYNNEI. The CDR3 is made up of 14 amino acids. Deletions cut 6 bases from V and 4 bases from J, with 12 bases between. The CDR3 sequence is CASRPDRNNEKLFF. The CDR3, as DNA: TGTGCCAGCAGGCCGGACAGAAATAATGAAAAACTGTTTTTT. Looking up the rest from reference TRBV2 and TRBJ1-4 gives the full variable domain: EPEVTQTPSHQVTQMGQEVILRCVPISNHLYFYWYRQILGQKVEFLVSFYNNEISEKSEIFDDQFSVERPDGSNFTLKIRSTKLEDSAMYFCASRPDRNNEKLFFGSGTQLSVL.

V usage is TRBV28 and J usage is TRBJ1-2; perhaps TRBD1 as D (5 bases). V lost 4 bases to trimming and J lost 4 bases, with 7 bases between them. The CDR3 is 12 amino acids. Germline CDR1 is MDHEN and CDR2 is SYDVKM. Written as DNA, the CDR3 is TGTGCCAGCAGTTCCAGGGTCTATGGCTACACCTTC. It translates to CASSSRVYGYTF.

In nucleotides, the CDR3 is TGTGCCAGTAGTATAGATCTGTTCAGCTCTGGGGCCAACGTCCTGACTTTC. Translated, it gives CASSIDLFSSGANVLTF. This chain links TRBV19 with TRBJ2-6, with D unclear. The V end was cut by 0 bases, the J end by 0 bases, with 9 bases between. The length of the CDR3 is 17 residues. In germline, CDR1 is LNHDA, CDR2 SQIVND (reference sequence). The variable domain in full, completed from reference TRBV19 and TRBJ2-6, reads DGGITQSPKYLFRKEGQNVTLSCEQNLNHDAMYWYRQDPGQGLRLIYYSQIVNDFQKGDIAEGYSVSREKKESFPLTVTSAQKNPTAFYLCASSIDLFSSGANVLTFGAGSRLTVL.

As for this clone: The identical CDR3 is also encoded by other nucleotide sequences in the sample. The V gene is TRBV7-2, the J gene TRBJ1-4, with D unclear. V was cut by 0 bases and J by 3 bases, with 8 bases left in between. This CDR3 spans 15 amino acids. In germline, CDR1 is SGHTA, CDR2 FQGNSA. DNA for the CDR3: TGTGCCAGCAGCTTAGCAGGCGGGGCTAATGAAAAACTGTTTTTT. Encoded protein: CASSLAGGANEKLFF.

The genes are TRBV19 and TRBJ2-1; the D call may be TRBD1 or TRBD2 (5 bases each). Germline CDR1 LNHDA, CDR2 SQIVND (reference sequence). V lost 5 bases to trimming and J lost 0 bases, with 11 bases between them. The CDR3 covers 15 residues. DNA for the CDR3: TGTGCCAGTAGTTCGGGACGGAGCTCCTACAATGAGCAGTTCTTC. Protein product: CASSSGRSSYNEQFF.

The chain has TRBV10-3 and TRBJ2-1; D is possibly TRBD2 (6 bases). The germline gives CDR1 ENHRY, CDR2 SYGVKD. Trimming pared 10 bases from V and 3 bases from J, leaving 16 bases between. The CDR3 contains 14 residues. CDR3 sequence: CATGGATSYNEQFF. The CDR3 coding sequence is TGTGCCACCGGAGGGGCGACTAGCTACAATGAGCAGTTCTTC.

This clone came up once. The rearrangement uses TRBV19 and TRBJ1-5, with D possibly matching TRBD1 (6 bases). CDR3 length: 14 residues. Trimming took off 10 bases at V and 5 bases at J, with 18 bases between the two ends. Germline V lookup: CDR1 LNHDA, CDR2 SQIVND (reference sequence). The DNA of the CDR3 is TGTGCCACCCGAGGACCGGGGGGCGATCAGCCCCAGCATTTT. Translation gives CATRGPGGDQPQHF.

The chain is built from TRBV5-1 and TRBJ2-7; perhaps D is TRBD1 or TRBD2 (5 bases each). V was clipped by 4 bases and J by 2 bases, with 10 bases between them. Germline CDR1 reads SGHRS; CDR2 reads YFSETQ. CDR3 length equals 13 residues. The CDR3 here is CASSREGAYEQYF. The CDR3 DNA sequence: TGCGCCAGCAGCCGGGAAGGGGCCTACGAGCAGTACTTC. Combining the CDR3 with reference TRBV5-1 and TRBJ2-7 gives the whole variable domain KAGVTQTPRYLIKTRGQQVTLSCSPISGHRSVSWYQQTPGQGLQFLFEYFSETQRNKGNFPGRFSGRQFSNSRSEMNVSTLELGDSALYLCASSREGAYEQYFGPGTRLTVT.

As regards this clone: This sample includes further DNA sequences coding for the same CDR3. The chain combines TRBV4-3 with TRBJ1-5; D unresolved. Germline CDR1 reads LGHNA; CDR2 reads YSLEER. Trimming shortened V by 0 bases and J by 0 bases, and 6 bases separated the two germline ends. This CDR3 has 15 amino acids. The CDR3, as DNA: TGCGCCAGCAGCCAAGATAGTCGTAGCAATCAGCCCCAGCATTTT. This gives the protein CASSQDSRSNQPQHF.

The V gene is TRBV5-6, the J gene TRBJ1-1; perhaps TRBD1 as D (6 bases). Germline values: CDR1 SGHDT, CDR2 YYEEEE. This CDR3 has 15 residues. Trimming left V 4 bases short and J 4 bases short, with 17 bases between. The CDR3 reads CASSEGGTPATEAFF. In DNA, the CDR3 is TGTGCCAGCAGCGAAGGGGGAACTCCGGCCACTGAAGCTTTCTTT.

This chain uses TRBV5-1 with TRBJ1-6; D gene uncertain. The CDR3 totals 14 residues. Trimming took 2 bases from V and 7 from J, leaving 10 bases between them. Germline V gene data show CDR1 as SGHRS and CDR2 as YFSETQ. CDR3 DNA: TGCGCCAGCAGCTTAAACGCAGAAAATTCACCCCTCCACTTT. As protein: CASSLNAENSPLHF.

This rearrangement joins TRBV5-3 to TRBJ1-2; possibly TRBD1 for D (6 bases). Being an ORF, TRBV5-3 has a function that is uncertain. This CDR3 spans 18 amino acids. The germline V and J ends were trimmed by 5 bases and 4 bases, with 27 bases remaining between them. The CDR3 nucleotides are TGTGCCAGAAGGCCTTCCCCGGACAGCCAACGTCTCGGCTATGGCTACACCTTC. It encodes CARRPSPDSQRLGYGYTF.

This clone has a single count. V usage is TRBV28 and J usage is TRBJ1-6, with D tentatively TRBD1 (6 bases). The germline V gene encodes CDR1 MDHEN and CDR2 SYDVKM. There are 18 residues in the CDR3. Trimming removed 6 bases at V and 4 bases at J, with 22 bases between. CDR3 sequence: CASSLGGIGSYYNSPLHF. CDR3 bases: TGTGCCAGCAGCTTAGGGGGGATCGGCAGCTATTATAATTCACCCCTCCACTTT.

This rearrangement joins TRBV18 to TRBJ2-7; D possibly corresponds to TRBD1 (6 bases). Trimming shortened V by 5 bases and J by 4 bases, and 9 bases separated the two germline ends. The V gene's germline CDR1 is KGHSH and CDR2 LQKENI. The CDR3 has 12 amino acids. The CDR3 DNA follows: TGTGCCAGCTCATTACAGGGTTACGAGCAGTACTTC. It yields the protein CASSLQGYEQYF.

The chain uses TRBV5-6 and TRBJ2-3; no firm D call. Trimming removed 5 bases at V and 5 bases at J, with 12 bases between. This CDR3 comprises 13 residues. Germline V gene sequence: CDR1 SGHDT, CDR2 YYEEEE. CDR3 sequence (DNA): TGTGCCAGCAGTGAATGGGGTAAAGATACGCAGTATTTT. Its protein is CASSEWGKDTQYF.

The V gene is TRBV6-6, the J gene TRBJ1-6, with TRBD1 as a possible D gene (6 bases). V dropped 0 bases and J dropped 10 bases, with 16 bases sitting between them. Germline loops: CDR1 MNHNY, CDR2 SVGAGI (reference sequence). The CDR3 consists of 16 residues. The DNA for the CDR3 is TGTGCCAGCAGTTACTCGGTGGGGCAGGGGAGGTCACCCCTCCACTTT. Protein sequence: CASSYSVGQGRSPLHF.